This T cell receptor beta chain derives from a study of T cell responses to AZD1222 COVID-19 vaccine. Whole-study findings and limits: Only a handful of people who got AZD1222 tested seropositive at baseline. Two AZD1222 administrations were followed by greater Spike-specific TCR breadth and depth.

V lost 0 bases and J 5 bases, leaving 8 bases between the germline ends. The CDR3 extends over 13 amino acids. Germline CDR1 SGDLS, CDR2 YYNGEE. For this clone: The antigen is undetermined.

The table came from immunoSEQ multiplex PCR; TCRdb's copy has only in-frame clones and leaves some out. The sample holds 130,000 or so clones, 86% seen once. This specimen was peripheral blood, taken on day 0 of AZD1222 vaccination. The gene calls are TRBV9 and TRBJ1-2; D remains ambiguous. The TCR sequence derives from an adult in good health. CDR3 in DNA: TGTGCCAGCAGCGTAGGGACGTTATATGGCTACACCTTC. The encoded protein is CASSVGTLYGYTF.